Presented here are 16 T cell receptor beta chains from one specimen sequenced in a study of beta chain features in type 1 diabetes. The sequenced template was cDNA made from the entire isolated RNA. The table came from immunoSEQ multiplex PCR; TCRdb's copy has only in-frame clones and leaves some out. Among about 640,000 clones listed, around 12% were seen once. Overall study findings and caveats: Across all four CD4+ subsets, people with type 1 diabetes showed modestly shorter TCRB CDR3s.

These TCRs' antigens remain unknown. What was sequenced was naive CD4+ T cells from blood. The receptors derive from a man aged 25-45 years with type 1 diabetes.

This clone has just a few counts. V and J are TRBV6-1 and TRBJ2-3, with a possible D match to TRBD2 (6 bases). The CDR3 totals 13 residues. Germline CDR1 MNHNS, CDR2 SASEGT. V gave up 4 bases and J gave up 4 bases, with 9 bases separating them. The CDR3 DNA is TGTGCCAGCAGTGGGAGGGGAGCAGATACGCAGTATTTT. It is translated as CASSGRGADTQYF.

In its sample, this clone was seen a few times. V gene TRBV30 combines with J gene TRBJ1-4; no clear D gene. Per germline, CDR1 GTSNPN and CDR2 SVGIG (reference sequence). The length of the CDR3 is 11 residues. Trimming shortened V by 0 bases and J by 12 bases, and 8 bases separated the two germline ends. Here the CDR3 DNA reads TGTGCCTGGAGTGTACAGAAGGAACTGTTTTTT. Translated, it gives CAWSVQKELFF.

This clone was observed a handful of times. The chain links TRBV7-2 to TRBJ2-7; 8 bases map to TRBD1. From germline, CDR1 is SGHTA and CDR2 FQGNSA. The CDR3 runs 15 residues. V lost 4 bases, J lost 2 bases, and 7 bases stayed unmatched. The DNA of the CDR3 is TGTGCCAGCAGCTACCGGACAGGGCCGGCCTACGAGCAGTACTTC. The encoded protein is CASSYRTGPAYEQYF.

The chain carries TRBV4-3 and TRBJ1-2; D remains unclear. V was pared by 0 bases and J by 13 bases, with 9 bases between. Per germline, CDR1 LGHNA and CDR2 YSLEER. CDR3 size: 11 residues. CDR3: CASSQDTAVTF. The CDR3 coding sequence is TGCGCCAGCAGCCAAGATACCGCGGTCACCTTC.

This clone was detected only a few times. This CDR3 reads CASSQDKREFPLEQYF. The CDR3 DNA is TGCGCCAGCAGCCAAGATAAGAGGGAATTTCCACTCGAGCAGTACTTC. The rearrangement uses TRBV4-3 and TRBJ2-7, with TRBD2 as a possible D gene (5 bases). Trimming took 0 bases from V and 6 from J, leaving 18 bases between them. The CDR3 loop spans 16 amino acids. CDR1 and CDR2 from the germline V gene are LGHNA and YSLEER.

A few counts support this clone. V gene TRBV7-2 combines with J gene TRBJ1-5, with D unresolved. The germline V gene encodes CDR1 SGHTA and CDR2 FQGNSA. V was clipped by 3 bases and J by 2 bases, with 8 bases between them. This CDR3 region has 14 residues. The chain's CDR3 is CASSLKVGNQPQHF. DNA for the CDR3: TGTGCCAGCAGCTTGAAGGTGGGCAATCAGCCCCAGCATTTT.

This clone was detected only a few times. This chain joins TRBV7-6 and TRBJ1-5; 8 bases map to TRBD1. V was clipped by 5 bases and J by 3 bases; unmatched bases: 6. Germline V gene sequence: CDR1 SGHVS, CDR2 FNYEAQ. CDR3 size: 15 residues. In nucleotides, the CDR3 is TGTGCCAGCAGCCAAGGACAGGGCGTCAATCAGCCCCAGCATTTT. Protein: CASSQGQGVNQPQHF.

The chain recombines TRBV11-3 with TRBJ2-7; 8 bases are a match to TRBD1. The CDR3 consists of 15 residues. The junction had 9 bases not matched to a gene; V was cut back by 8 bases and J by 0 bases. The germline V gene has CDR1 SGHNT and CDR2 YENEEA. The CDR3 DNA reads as TGTGCCAGCCGACAAGGGGACAGGAGCTCCTACGAGCAGTACTTC. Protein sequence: CASRQGDRSSYEQYF.

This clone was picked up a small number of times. CDR3 DNA sequence: TGTGCCAGCTCACCAACGACTGGCACCTACAATGAGCAGTTCTTC. It translates to CASSPTTGTYNEQFF. The chain employs TRBV18 and TRBJ2-1; D is unclear. The length of the CDR3 is 15 residues. The V gene lost 2 bases and the J gene lost 2 bases, with 10 bases spanning the gap. Germline V gene lookup returns CDR1 KGHSH and CDR2 LQKENI.

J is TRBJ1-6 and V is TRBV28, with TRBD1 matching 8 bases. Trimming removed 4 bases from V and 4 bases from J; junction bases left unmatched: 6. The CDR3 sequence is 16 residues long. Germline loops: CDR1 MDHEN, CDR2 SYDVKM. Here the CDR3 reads CASSSPDRAYNSPLHF. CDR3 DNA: TGTGCCAGCAGTTCTCCGGACAGGGCGTATAATTCACCCCTCCACTTT.

CDR3 amino acids: CASSGDINYGYTF. As DNA, the CDR3 is TGTGCCAGCAGCGGGGACATTAACTATGGCTACACCTTC. This chain joins TRBV6-5 and TRBJ1-2, with D perhaps matching TRBD1 (6 bases). The ends were cut back, 6 bases at V and 1 base at J, with 9 bases in the middle. The CDR3 extends over 13 amino acids. The germline gives CDR1 MNHEY, CDR2 SVGAGI.

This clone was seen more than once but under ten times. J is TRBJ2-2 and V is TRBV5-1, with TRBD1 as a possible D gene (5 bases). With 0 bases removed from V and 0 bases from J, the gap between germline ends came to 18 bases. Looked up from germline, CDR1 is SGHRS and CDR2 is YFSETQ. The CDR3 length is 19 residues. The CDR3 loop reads CASSLGQLPPASNTGELFF. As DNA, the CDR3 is TGCGCCAGCAGCTTGGGACAGCTTCCCCCAGCCTCGAACACCGGGGAGCTGTTTTTT.

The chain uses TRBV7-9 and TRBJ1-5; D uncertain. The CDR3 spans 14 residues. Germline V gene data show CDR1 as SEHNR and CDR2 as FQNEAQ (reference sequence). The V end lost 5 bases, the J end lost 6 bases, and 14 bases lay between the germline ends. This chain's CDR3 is CASSPDTGSQPQHF. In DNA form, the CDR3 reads TGTGCCAGCAGCCCTGATACGGGGAGTCAGCCCCAGCATTTT.

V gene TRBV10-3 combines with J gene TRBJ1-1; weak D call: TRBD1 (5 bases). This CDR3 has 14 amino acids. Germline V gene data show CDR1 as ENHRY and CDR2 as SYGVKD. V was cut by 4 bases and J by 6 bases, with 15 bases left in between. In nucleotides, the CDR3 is TGTGCCATCAGTGGAATTCCCGGGACTTCTGAAGCTTTCTTT. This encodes CAISGIPGTSEAFF.

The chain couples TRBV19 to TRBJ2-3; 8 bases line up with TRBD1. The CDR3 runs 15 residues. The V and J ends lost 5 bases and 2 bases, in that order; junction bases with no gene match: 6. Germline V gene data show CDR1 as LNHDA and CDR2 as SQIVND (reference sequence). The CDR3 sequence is CASSVGTGDTDTQYF. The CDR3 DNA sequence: TGTGCCAGTAGTGTGGGGACAGGAGACACAGATACGCAGTATTTT.

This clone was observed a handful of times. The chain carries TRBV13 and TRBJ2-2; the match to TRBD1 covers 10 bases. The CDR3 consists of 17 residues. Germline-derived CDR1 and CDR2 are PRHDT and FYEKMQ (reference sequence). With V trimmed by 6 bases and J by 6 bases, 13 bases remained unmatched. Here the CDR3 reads CASRGRGTGAWPGELFF. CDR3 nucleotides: TGTGCCAGCAGGGGACGCGGGACAGGGGCCTGGCCCGGGGAGCTGTTTTTT.